This is a list of T cell receptor beta chains from one sample in a study of response to subunit inactivated influenza vaccine. TCRdb processed the RT-PCR reads anew with MiXCR; each CDR3 protein has one entry. The data contain roughly 500,000 distinct CDR3 sequences, 25% of them singletons. The sequencing here drew on CD4+ T cells sorted from PBMCs, taken around 5 days after vaccination. These receptors all stem from a man over 45 who received an inactivated influenza vaccine. CDR3s include the opening cysteine and the closing phenylalanine or tryptophan. Each record gives: D gene, J gene, V gene, clone size, CDR3 DNA, CDR3 protein. The D gene is left open where the match is weak. Not all rows give a size; the values are once, few, many and, for expanded clones, a class.

d_gene: -
j_gene: TRBJ2-2
v_gene: TRBV12-3/TRBV12-4
abundance: -
CDR3nt: TGTGCCAGCAGTTTCGCCAAAATGGCCATGAACACCGGGGAGCTGTTTTTT
CDR3aa: CASSFAKMAMNTGELFF

d_gene: TRBD2
j_gene: TRBJ2-1
v_gene: TRBV2
abundance: few
CDR3nt: TGTGCCAGCAGGGCAGCGGGGGATGAGCAGTTCTTC
CDR3aa: CASRAAGDEQFF

d_gene: -
j_gene: TRBJ2-2
v_gene: TRBV4-2
abundance: -
CDR3nt: TGTGCCAGCAGCCAAGTTAAAATAACCGGGGAGCTGTTTTTT
CDR3aa: CASSQVKITGELFF

d_gene: TRBD2
j_gene: TRBJ2-7
v_gene: TRBV12-3/TRBV12-4
abundance: many
CDR3nt: TGTGCCAGCAGTCTCGCGGGGGCCTACGAGCAGTACTTC
CDR3aa: CASSLAGAYEQYF

d_gene: -
j_gene: TRBJ2-5
v_gene: TRBV7-9
abundance: -
CDR3nt: TGTGCCAGCAGTAACAACCGGGGAACTCAAGAGACCCAGTACTTC
CDR3aa: CASSNNRGTQETQYF

d_gene: -
j_gene: TRBJ2-5
v_gene: TRBV29-1
abundance: few
CDR3nt: TGCAGCGCTGGACCTAACGCGCAAGAGACCCAGTACTTC
CDR3aa: CSAGPNAQETQYF

d_gene: TRBD2
j_gene: TRBJ2-3
v_gene: TRBV20-1
abundance: -
CDR3nt: TGCAGTGCTAGAGATTCGGGCAGACTAGCGCGCACAGATACGCAGTATTTT
CDR3aa: CSARDSGRLARTDTQYF

d_gene: TRBD1
j_gene: TRBJ1-6
v_gene: TRBV12-3/TRBV12-4
abundance: few
CDR3nt: TGTGCCAGCAGTTTTGAGGGCAGGGGGAATTCACCCCTCCACTTT
CDR3aa: CASSFEGRGNSPLHF

d_gene: -
j_gene: TRBJ2-2
v_gene: TRBV7-2
abundance: many
CDR3nt: TGTGCCAGCAGCTTACGAAAGGGGTGGGAGGACACCGGGGAGCTGTTTTTT
CDR3aa: CASSLRKGWEDTGELFF

d_gene: -
j_gene: TRBJ2-1
v_gene: TRBV6-1
abundance: -
CDR3nt: TGTGCCAGCAGTGCCCTGACCGCGGGTAATGAGCAGTTCTTC
CDR3aa: CASSALTAGNEQFF

d_gene: TRBD1
j_gene: TRBJ2-1
v_gene: TRBV27
abundance: -
CDR3nt: TGTGCCAGCAGGACCGACGGGACAGGGGGATATGAGCAGTTCTTC
CDR3aa: CASRTDGTGGYEQFF

d_gene: -
j_gene: TRBJ2-7
v_gene: TRBV20-1
abundance: -
CDR3nt: TGCAGTGCTAGGACCCGGGACAACTCCTACGAGCAGTACTTC
CDR3aa: CSARTRDNSYEQYF

d_gene: -
j_gene: TRBJ2-3
v_gene: TRBV11-2
abundance: few
CDR3nt: TGTGCCAGCAGCCCACGGCCCTTCACAGATACGCAGTATTTT
CDR3aa: CASSPRPFTDTQYF

d_gene: -
j_gene: TRBJ2-1
v_gene: TRBV12-3/TRBV12-4
abundance: -
CDR3nt: TGTGCCAGCAGTTTCCGGGAAGATAGTGAGCAGTTCTTC
CDR3aa: CASSFREDSEQFF

d_gene: -
j_gene: TRBJ1-6
v_gene: TRBV28
abundance: -
CDR3nt: TGTGCCAGCAGTTTCATGGTCAGGGGCGAATCACCCCTCCACTTT
CDR3aa: CASSFMVRGESPLHF

d_gene: TRBD2
j_gene: TRBJ2-2
v_gene: TRBV12-3/TRBV12-4
abundance: -
CDR3nt: TGTGCCAGCAGTTTAGTGGGTTTGGGGAGGGCCGGGGAGCTGTTTTTT
CDR3aa: CASSLVGLGRAGELFF

d_gene: -
j_gene: TRBJ2-3
v_gene: TRBV6-2/TRBV6-3
abundance: -
CDR3nt: TGTGCCAGCAGTTCCGCGACAGCCGGTACGCAGTATTTT
CDR3aa: CASSSATAGTQYF

d_gene: -
j_gene: TRBJ2-5
v_gene: TRBV20-1
abundance: -
CDR3nt: TGCAGTGCGCCCAACCTTCGCGGGGATAAAGAGACCCAGTACTTC
CDR3aa: CSAPNLRGDKETQYF

d_gene: -
j_gene: TRBJ1-1
v_gene: TRBV5-5
abundance: -
CDR3nt: TGTGCCAGCAGCACACCTGGGCGAGGCACTGAAGCTTTCTTT
CDR3aa: CASSTPGRGTEAFF

d_gene: -
j_gene: TRBJ1-5
v_gene: TRBV6-2/TRBV6-3
abundance: -
CDR3nt: TGTGCCAGCAGTTCCGTATCTCATCCAGCGGGGCTCAATCAGCCCCAGCATTTT
CDR3aa: CASSSVSHPAGLNQPQHF

d_gene: -
j_gene: TRBJ2-7
v_gene: TRBV3-1
abundance: few
CDR3nt: TGTGCCAGCAGCCAAGGGTTCCACGAGCAGTACTTC
CDR3aa: CASSQGFHEQYF

d_gene: TRBD1
j_gene: TRBJ1-5
v_gene: TRBV12-3/TRBV12-4
abundance: few
CDR3nt: TGTGCCAGCAGTCTCCAGACAGGGAATCAGCCCCAGCATTTT
CDR3aa: CASSLQTGNQPQHF

d_gene: TRBD2
j_gene: TRBJ2-7
v_gene: TRBV20-1
abundance: few
CDR3nt: TGCAGTGCTGAAACCGGGACTAGCGGGAAGAGCGAGCAGTACTTC
CDR3aa: CSAETGTSGKSEQYF

d_gene: -
j_gene: TRBJ2-3
v_gene: TRBV9
abundance: -
CDR3nt: TGTGCCAGCTCCACTTCAATGGATACGCAGTATTTT
CDR3aa: CASSTSMDTQYF

d_gene: -
j_gene: TRBJ2-1
v_gene: TRBV2
abundance: many
CDR3nt: TGTGCCAGCACCCCCGGGCGGTCGTCCTACAATGAGCAGTTCTTC
CDR3aa: CASTPGRSSYNEQFF

d_gene: TRBD2
j_gene: TRBJ2-1
v_gene: TRBV30
abundance: -
CDR3nt: TGTGCCTGGAGTGCTAACCAGCGGGGACGAGAGCAGTTCTTC
CDR3aa: CAWSANQRGREQFF

d_gene: -
j_gene: TRBJ2-5
v_gene: TRBV20-1
abundance: few
CDR3nt: TGCAGTGCTCGCTGGGGGGAGACCCAGTACTTC
CDR3aa: CSARWGETQYF

d_gene: TRBD1
j_gene: TRBJ2-7
v_gene: TRBV5-1
abundance: -
CDR3nt: TGCGCCAGCAGCACCACGACAGGGTCATGGTACGAGCAGTACTTC
CDR3aa: CASSTTTGSWYEQYF

d_gene: -
j_gene: TRBJ2-7
v_gene: TRBV18
abundance: -
CDR3nt: TGTGCCAGCTCACCCGACACGGGAACCTACGAGCAGTACTTC
CDR3aa: CASSPDTGTYEQYF

d_gene: TRBD1
j_gene: TRBJ2-7
v_gene: TRBV19
abundance: few
CDR3nt: TGTGCCAGTAGATTGGACAGGACCTCCTACGAGCAGTACTTC
CDR3aa: CASRLDRTSYEQYF

d_gene: -
j_gene: TRBJ2-1
v_gene: TRBV20-1
abundance: many
CDR3nt: TGCAGTGCCATTAAAGGAGGGGTATCCTACAATGAGCAGTTCTTC
CDR3aa: CSAIKGGVSYNEQFF

d_gene: TRBD2
j_gene: TRBJ2-7
v_gene: TRBV15
abundance: -
CDR3nt: TGTGCCACCAGCAGAGATCAACTAGCGGTATCCCAGTACTTC
CDR3aa: CATSRDQLAVSQYF